This T cell receptor (beta chain) appears in the sequencing data of a study of cytomegalovirus exposure and HLA in healthy donors. The PCR employed 60 Vbeta primers together with 13 Jbeta primers. Using immunoSEQ multiplex PCR, the repertoire was profiled, and TCRdb retains in-frame clones only, with some absent. The sample consists of roughly 200,000 clones, 76% of them appearing once. Study conclusions and caveats: Cytomegalovirus association was listed for 164 TCR beta chains.

The CDR3 spans 16 residues. Trimming removed 4 bases at V and 0 bases at J, with 14 bases between. Germline CDR1 SGHTA, CDR2 FQGNSA. A few counts support this clone. As yet, its antigen is unknown. The sample was PBMCs. The chain uses TRBV7-2 and TRBJ2-3; D might be TRBD1 (6 bases). The origin of this receptor is a young man in good health and CMV-seronegative. The CDR3, as DNA: TGTGCCAGCAGCTCTAGAGGGGGTCGTAGCACAGATACGCAGTATTTT. As protein: CASSSRGGRSTDTQYF.